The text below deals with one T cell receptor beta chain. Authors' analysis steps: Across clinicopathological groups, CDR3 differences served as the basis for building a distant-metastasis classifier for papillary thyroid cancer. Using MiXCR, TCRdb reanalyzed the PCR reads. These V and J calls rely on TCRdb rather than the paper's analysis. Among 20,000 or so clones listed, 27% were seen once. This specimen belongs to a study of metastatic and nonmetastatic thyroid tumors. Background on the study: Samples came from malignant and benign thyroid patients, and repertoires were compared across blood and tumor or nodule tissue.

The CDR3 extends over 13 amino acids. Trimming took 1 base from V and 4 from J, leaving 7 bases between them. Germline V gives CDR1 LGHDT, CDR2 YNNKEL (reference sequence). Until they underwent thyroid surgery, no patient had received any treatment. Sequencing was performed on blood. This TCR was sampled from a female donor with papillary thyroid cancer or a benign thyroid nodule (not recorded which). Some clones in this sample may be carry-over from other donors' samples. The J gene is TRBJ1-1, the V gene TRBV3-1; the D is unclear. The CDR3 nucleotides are TGTGCCAGCAGCCAAGGCCCTGGCACTGAAGCTTTCTTT. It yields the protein CASSQGPGTEAFF.